The clone carrying this TCR beta chain has more than one count but fewer than ten. Its target is unknown. The length of the CDR3 is 15 residues. V was cut by 2 bases and J by 3 bases, with 14 bases left in between. Germline-derived CDR1 and CDR2 are GTSNPN and SVGIG (reference sequence). These data originate in a study of T cell repertoires and HLA-DP antigens. As for the study in general: In vitro CD4+ alloreactivity was against HeLa-presented HLA-DP. Pre-culture CD4+ samples used roughly 1,300 ng DNA versus around 220 ng for CD137+CD4+ sorts. Findings of the study overall: No separate analysis of naive versus memory CD4+ cells was done.

The table came from immunoSEQ multiplex PCR; TCRdb's copy has only in-frame clones and leaves some out. The repertoire includes approximately 89,000 clones, roughly nine tenths of them detected once, and around 1.7% sits in the top ten. This TCR was sampled from a man aged 45-65 years in good health and CMV-seronegative. The chain has TRBV30 and TRBJ1-5, with D tentatively TRBD1 (5 bases). Sample: CD4+ T cells from PBMCs. The CDR3 DNA reads as TGTGCCTGGAGTCACCGGCAGGGTCCCAATCAGCCCCAGCATTTT. Residues: CAWSHRQGPNQPQHF.